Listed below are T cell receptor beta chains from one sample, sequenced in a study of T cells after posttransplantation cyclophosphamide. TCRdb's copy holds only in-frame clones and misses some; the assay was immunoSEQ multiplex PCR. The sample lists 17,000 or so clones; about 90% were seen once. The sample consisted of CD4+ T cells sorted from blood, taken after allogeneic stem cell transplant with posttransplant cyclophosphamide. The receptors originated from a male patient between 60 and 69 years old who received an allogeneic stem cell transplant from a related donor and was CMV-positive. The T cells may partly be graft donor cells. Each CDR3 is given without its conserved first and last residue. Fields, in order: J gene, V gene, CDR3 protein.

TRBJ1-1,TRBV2,ASSPRGGDTEAF
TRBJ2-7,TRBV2,ASSEALHSEQY
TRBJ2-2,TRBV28,ASRQGGTGELF
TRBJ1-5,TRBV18,ASSPQGRNQPQH
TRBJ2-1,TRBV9,ASSEQGPGVPSVPPQQF
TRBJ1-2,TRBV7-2,ASSPWEGSHGYT
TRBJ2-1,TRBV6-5,ASTRQGYNEQF
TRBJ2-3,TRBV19,ASSISGGGEYTQY
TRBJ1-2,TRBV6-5,ASSRGQGVYGYT
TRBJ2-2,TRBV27,ASSARRGSGELF
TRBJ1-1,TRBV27,ASSLSTPGQNEAF
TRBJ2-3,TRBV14,ASSYPASGGAVDTQY
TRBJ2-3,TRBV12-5,ASGLDEPWRGGLTDTQY
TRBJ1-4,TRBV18,ASSPQGTTNEKLF
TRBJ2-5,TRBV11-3,ASSSSGGETQY
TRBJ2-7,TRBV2,ASGPGVWEQY
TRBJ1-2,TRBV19,ASSMGQGANYGYT
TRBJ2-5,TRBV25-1,ASSEGGEQETQY
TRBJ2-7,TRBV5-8,ASSLGLSSYEQY
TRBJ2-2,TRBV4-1,ASSQDMTSGGSNTGELF
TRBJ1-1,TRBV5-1,ASSLTGRENTEAF
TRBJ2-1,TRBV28,ASSLPSGGHYNEQF
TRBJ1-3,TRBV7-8,ASSSRQGGWNTIY
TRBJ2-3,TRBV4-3,ASSQDQASPQY
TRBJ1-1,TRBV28,ASSPWEGRLKSNTEAF
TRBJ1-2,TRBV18,ASSPTGTQTNYGYT
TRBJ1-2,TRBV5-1,ASSPDTGGSYGYT
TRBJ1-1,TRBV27,ASSKGDTEAF
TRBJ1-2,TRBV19,ASSNRDRAYGYT
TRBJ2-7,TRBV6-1,ASSETGYEQY
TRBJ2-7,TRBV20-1,SASPSGEQY
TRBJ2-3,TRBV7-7,ASSPGDTGADTQY
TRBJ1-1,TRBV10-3,AISVSGVNTEAF
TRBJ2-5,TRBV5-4,ASSSQGAEETQY
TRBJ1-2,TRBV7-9,ASSLGVAGNYGYT
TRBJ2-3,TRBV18,ASSPTGGSTDTQY
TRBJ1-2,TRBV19,ASVGGSGQGPNYGYT
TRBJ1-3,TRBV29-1,SVDSGNTIY
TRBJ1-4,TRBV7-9,ASWAPGKLF
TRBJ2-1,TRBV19,ASSGGALRRYNEQF